A selection of T cell receptor beta chains follows, all from one sample in a study of blood T cell repertoires in COVID-19. The table came from immunoSEQ multiplex PCR; TCRdb's copy has only in-frame clones and leaves some out. The table lists a few hundred thousand clones, approximately 91% of them singletons. What was sequenced was PBMCs or T cells enriched from blood (not recorded which). These receptors all stem from a woman in her 40s who had been exposed to COVID-19. CDR3s include the opening cysteine and the closing phenylalanine or tryptophan. Fields, in order: J gene, V gene, CDR3 protein.

TRBJ1-6 TRBV30 CAWSVRTGNSPLHF
TRBJ2-7 TRBV7-9 CASSLETGGYEQYF
TRBJ1-2 TRBV7-8 CASSPYKGAVGYTF
TRBJ2-2 TRBV12-3/TRBV12-4 CASSLKGYGELFF
TRBJ2-3 TRBV24-1 CATSSGLAGLKSDTQYF
TRBJ1-5 TRBV6-1 CASSEDRVRNQPQHF
TRBJ1-3 TRBV30 CAWTEGPYGGTIYF
TRBJ1-2 TRBV10-2 CASSDSPSHYGYTF
TRBJ1-3 TRBV11-2 CASSLFGRGFSGNTIYF
TRBJ2-3 TRBV7-9 CASSLSLADSTDTQYF
TRBJ1-2 TRBV15 CATSRGGRTGRAPYGYTF
TRBJ2-2 TRBV5-4 CASSSKSAPSGTWELFF
TRBJ2-2 TRBV13 CASSLRPKTSGTNTGELFF
TRBJ2-7 TRBV5-1 CASSLDPQVQYF
TRBJ1-1 TRBV6-2/TRBV6-3 CASSPGLLLNTEAFF
TRBJ1-2 TRBV20-1 CSARDSGYTF
TRBJ2-7 TRBV28 CASSLTSGAPHYF
TRBJ1-2 TRBV2 CASSPDSPLGNYGYTF
TRBJ1-6 TRBV30 CAWTGTGTSSYNSPLHF
TRBJ1-2 TRBV6-9 CASMRQTNYGYTF
TRBJ1-6 TRBV15 CATSRPGQGSSPLHF